This T cell receptor beta chain was retrieved from a study of blood T cell repertoires in COVID-19. About the study: There were acute and convalescent COVID-19 samples, and they came from the United States, Italy and Spain.

Authors' processing steps: The assay estimated nucleated cells by amplifying reference gene primers. Some clones are missing from TCRdb's copy, which holds only in-frame ones; the method was immunoSEQ multiplex PCR. That table gives V, J and clone size, and the DNA gave D and trimming. This repertoire shows around 300,000 clones, about 88% found once; its top ten account for 10% to 15%. Seattle-derived patients entered the study during active infection and were followed longitudinally. The TCR was taken from a woman in her 70s with COVID-19, enrolled during active disease. Specimen: peripheral blood.

CDR3 loop: CASSRGTGQNLMNTEAFF. The CDR3 DNA reads as TGTGCCAGCAGCCGGGGGACAGGACAGAATTTAATGAACACTGAAGCTTTCTTT. The chain employs TRBV11-2 and TRBJ1-1; 8 nucleotides align to TRBD1. Germline assignment: CDR1 SGHAT and CDR2 FQNNGV. The CDR3 sequence is 18 residues long. The V and J ends lost 5 bases and 0 bases, in that order; junction bases with no gene match: 14.